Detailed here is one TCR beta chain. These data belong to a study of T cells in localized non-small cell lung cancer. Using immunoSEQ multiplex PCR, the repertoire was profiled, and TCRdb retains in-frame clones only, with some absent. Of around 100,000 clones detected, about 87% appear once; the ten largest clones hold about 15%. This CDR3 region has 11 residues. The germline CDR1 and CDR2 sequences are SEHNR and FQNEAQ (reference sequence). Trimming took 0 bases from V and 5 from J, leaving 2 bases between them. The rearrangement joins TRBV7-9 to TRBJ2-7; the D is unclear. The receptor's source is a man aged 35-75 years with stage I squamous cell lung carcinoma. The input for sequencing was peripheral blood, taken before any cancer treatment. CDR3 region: CASSLANEQYF. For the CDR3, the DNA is TGTGCCAGCAGCTTAGCCAACGAGCAGTACTTC.